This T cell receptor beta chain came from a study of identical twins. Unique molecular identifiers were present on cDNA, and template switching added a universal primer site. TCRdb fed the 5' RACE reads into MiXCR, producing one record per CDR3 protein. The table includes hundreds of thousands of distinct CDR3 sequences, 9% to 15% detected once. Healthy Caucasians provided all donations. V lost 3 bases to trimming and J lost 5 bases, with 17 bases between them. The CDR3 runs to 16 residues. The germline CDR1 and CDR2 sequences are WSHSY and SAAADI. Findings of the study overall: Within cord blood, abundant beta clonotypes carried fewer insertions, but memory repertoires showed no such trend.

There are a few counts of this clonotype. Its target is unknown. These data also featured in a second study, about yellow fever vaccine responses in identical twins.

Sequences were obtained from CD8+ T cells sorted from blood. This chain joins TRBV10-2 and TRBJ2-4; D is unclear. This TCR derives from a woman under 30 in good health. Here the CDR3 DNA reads TGCGCCAGCAGTGATGTGGATCTCGTTCTCCAAAACATTCAGTACTTC. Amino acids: CASSDVDLVLQNIQYF.